Below are 25 T cell receptor beta chains sequenced from a single sample in a study of radiotherapy plus CTLA-4 blockade in lung cancer. Profiling relied on immunoSEQ multiplex PCR, and the TCRdb table lists in-frame clones only, not all of them. The sample holds roughly 68,000 clones, roughly 80% seen once. The source was peripheral blood, collected from a patient treated with radiotherapy plus ipilimumab. The receptors derive from a human donor with non-small cell lung cancer who had a complete response to radiotherapy plus ipilimumab.

The CDR3 DNA is TGTGCCAGTAGTACCATCTGGGGGGGGCCGTCCTACAATGAGCAGTTCTTC. Translated, it gives CASSTIWGGPSYNEQFF. The gene calls are TRBV19 and TRBJ2-1; perhaps TRBD2 as D (7 bases). CDR1 and CDR2 from the germline V gene are LNHDA and SQIVND (reference sequence). V shed 4 bases and J shed 1 base, with 17 bases lying between them. The CDR3 consists of 17 residues.

Only one count was recorded for this clone. This chain connects TRBV9 to TRBJ2-2; 9 bases match TRBD1. This CDR3 is built from 17 residues. Germline loops: CDR1 SGDLS, CDR2 YYNGEE. V trimming: 1 base; J trimming: 3 bases; junction bases outside the gene matches: 7. CDR3 protein: CASSVSRQGVDTGELFF. Written as DNA, the CDR3 is TGTGCCAGCAGCGTAAGCCGACAGGGGGTCGACACCGGGGAGCTGTTTTTT.

This chain links TRBV29-1 with TRBJ2-3; 9 bases line up with TRBD1. Trimming took 7 bases from V and 6 from J; bases not matched to a gene: 5. The CDR3 runs to 12 residues. Germline CDR1 SQVTM, CDR2 ANQGSEA. CDR3 sequence (DNA): TGCAGCGCGGGACAGGGAAGGGATACGCAGTATTTT. It encodes CSAGQGRDTQYF.

This chain connects TRBV19 to TRBJ1-1, with D tentatively TRBD1 (6 bases). Germline V gene data show CDR1 as LNHDA and CDR2 as SQIVND (reference sequence). Between the trimmed V and J ends, which lost 4 bases and 4 bases, there was a span of 16 bases. The CDR3 spans 15 residues. The CDR3 protein is CASSTGGLPLTEAFF. The CDR3 DNA is TGTGCCAGTAGTACTGGGGGGCTTCCTCTCACTGAAGCTTTCTTT.

This sequence joins TRBV5-1 and TRBJ1-3; 7 bases are a match to TRBD1. Germline CDR1 SGHRS, CDR2 YFSETQ. Trimming removed 4 bases from V and 0 bases from J; junction bases left unmatched: 7. The length of the CDR3 is 16 residues. CDR3 nucleotide sequence: TGCGCCAGCAGCGGTGGACAGGACTACTCTGGAAACACCATATATTTT. Translation: CASSGGQDYSGNTIYF.

In this sample, this clone turned up a few times. The V gene is TRBV6-5, the J gene TRBJ1-1; 8 bases align to TRBD1. This CDR3 region has 14 residues. The trim removed 4 bases at V and 3 bases at J, leaving 4 bases unmatched. Germline V CDR1 and CDR2: MNHEY, SVGAGI. The CDR3: CASSSRTGHTEAFF. The DNA of the CDR3 is TGTGCCAGCAGTTCTAGGACAGGGCACACTGAAGCTTTCTTT.

The rearrangement uses TRBV7-2 and TRBJ1-2; D uncertain. Between the trimmed V and J ends, which lost 5 bases and 0 bases, there was a span of 13 bases. The CDR3 is made up of 15 amino acids. The germline V gene has CDR1 SGHTA and CDR2 FQGNSA. CDR3 sequence: CASSPYRPANYGYTF. As DNA, the CDR3 is TGTGCCAGCAGCCCCTACCGGCCAGCTAACTATGGCTACACCTTC.

This rearrangement joins TRBV7-8 to TRBJ1-5, with D uncertain. The germline CDR1 and CDR2 sequences are SGHVS and FQNEAQ. CDR3 length: 15 amino acids. Deletions cut 5 bases from V and 4 bases from J, with 15 bases between. The CDR3, as DNA: TGTGCCAGCAGCCCTAGGCGCCCTCCGAATCAGCCCCAGCATTTT. It is translated as CASSPRRPPNQPQHF.

The chain employs TRBV5-6 and TRBJ1-6; 7 bases map to TRBD1. The junction had 5 bases not matched to a gene; V was cut back by 0 bases and J by 2 bases. The length of the CDR3 is 17 residues. Germline lookup yields CDR1 SGHDT and CDR2 YYEEEE. The CDR3 DNA reads as TGTGCCAGCAGCTTGGAAACAGGGGACCCCTATAATTCACCCCTCCACTTT. Translating gives CASSLETGDPYNSPLHF.

The gene calls are TRBV6-6 and TRBJ1-5, with TRBD1 identical over 10 bases. CDR1 and CDR2 from the germline V gene are MNHNY and SVGAGI (reference sequence). V shed 4 bases and J 6 bases; nucleotides not matched to a gene: 3. CDR3 size: 14 residues. CDR3 DNA sequence: TGTGCCAGCAGTTGGGGACAGGGGAGTCAGCCCCAGCATTTT. Translating it yields CASSWGQGSQPQHF.

V gene TRBV19 combines with J gene TRBJ1-5; D may be TRBD1 (5 bases). The CDR3 is made up of 16 amino acids. CDR1 and CDR2 (germline): LNHDA, SQIVND (reference sequence). The ends were cut back, 2 bases at V and 2 bases at J, with 13 bases in the middle. The CDR3 DNA follows: TGTGCCAGTAGTATATGGAGGGGTCCTGGCAATCAGCCCCAGCATTTT. Protein product: CASSIWRGPGNQPQHF.

This clone was counted a single time. The V call is TRBV7-2, the J call TRBJ1-5, with 7 nucleotides matching TRBD1. The CDR3 is made up of 15 amino acids. Germline V gene lookup returns CDR1 SGHTA and CDR2 FQGNSA. V lost 2 bases, J lost 4 bases, and 5 bases stayed unmatched. CDR3 in amino acids: CASSLRGRGNQPQHF. The CDR3 bases are TGTGCCAGCAGCTTAAGGGGGCGTGGGAATCAGCCCCAGCATTTT.

This sequence joins TRBV18 and TRBJ2-5, with 8 positions matching TRBD1. The CDR3 is 14 residues long. V was pared by 3 bases and J by 4 bases, with 4 bases of the junction left unmatched. The germline V gene encodes CDR1 KGHSH and CDR2 LQKENI. CDR3 loop: CASSPTGGGETQYF. The CDR3 nucleotides read TGTGCCAGCTCACCCACAGGGGGAGGAGAGACCCAGTACTTC.

The genes are TRBV30 and TRBJ1-4, with 9 bases identical to TRBD1. V was pared by 0 bases and J by 8 bases, with 4 bases of the junction left unmatched. The CDR3 is made up of 14 amino acids. Germline V gives CDR1 GTSNPN, CDR2 SVGIG (reference sequence). CDR3 sequence: CAWSVQGAGEKLFF. As DNA, the CDR3 is TGTGCCTGGAGTGTACAGGGGGCAGGCGAAAAACTGTTTTTT.

V and J are TRBV5-4 and TRBJ2-1, with unresolved D. Trimming left V 4 bases short and J 12 bases short, with 17 bases between. The germline V gene has CDR1 SGHNT and CDR2 YYREEE (reference sequence). The CDR3 totals 13 residues. The CDR3 DNA follows: TGTGCCAGCAGCCCCGATTTGGGCGGCTCGCAGTTCTTC. It encodes CASSPDLGGSQFF.

This chain connects TRBV11-2 to TRBJ2-1; D possibly uses TRBD1 or TRBD2 (6 bases each). The V and J ends lost 5 bases and 8 bases respectively, with 19 bases between them. This CDR3 is 15 amino acids long. CDR1 and CDR2 from the germline V gene are SGHAT and FQNNGV. CDR3 residues: CASSLGPGASYEQFF. The CDR3 DNA reads TGTGCCAGCAGCCTGGGGCCGGGGGCTAGTTATGAGCAGTTCTTC.

V and J are TRBV25-1 and TRBJ1-2; D may be TRBD1 (5 bases). Germline lookup yields CDR1 MGHDK and CDR2 SYGVNS. V was cut by 0 bases and J by 2 bases, with 7 bases left in between. The CDR3 runs to 14 residues. The CDR3 loop is CASSEYDRNYGYTF. DNA of the CDR3: TGTGCCAGCAGTGAATATGACAGAAACTATGGCTACACCTTC.

V is TRBV5-5 and J is TRBJ2-3, with D hard to call. Trimming stripped 1 base from V and 0 bases from J, with 12 bases between. Germline values: CDR1 SGHKS, CDR2 YYEKEE (reference sequence). This CDR3 has 16 amino acids. CDR3 sequence: CASSLTFADSTDTQYF. CDR3 DNA sequence: TGTGCCAGCAGCTTGACTTTTGCGGATAGCACAGATACGCAGTATTTT.

This clone has only a few counts. One end of the junction varies from germline; a read error may be responsible. This sequence joins TRBV10-3 and TRBJ2-1; 15 positions agree with TRBD2. Germline loops: CDR1 ENHRY, CDR2 SYGVKD. The CDR3 is 14 amino acids. In nucleotides, the CDR3 is TGTGCCAGCAGTCGGACTAGCGGGGGGGCACAACAGTTCTTC. It specifies CASSRTSGGAQQFF.

This clone was counted a few times. The chain couples TRBV19 to TRBJ2-5; D perhaps matches TRBD1 (6 bases). The CDR3 consists of 16 residues. The V gene's germline CDR1 is LNHDA and CDR2 SQIVND (reference sequence). Trimming left V 4 bases short and J 2 bases short, with 17 bases between. The CDR3 coding sequence is TGTGCCAGTAGTACGCCTGCTGGGACATCTCAAGAGACCCAGTACTTC. It encodes CASSTPAGTSQETQYF.

V usage is TRBV9 and J usage is TRBJ2-5; unclear D gene. The CDR3 totals 14 residues. Germline V gene sequence: CDR1 SGDLS, CDR2 YYNGEE. The V gene lost 4 bases and the J gene lost 7 bases, with 17 bases spanning the gap. CDR3 DNA sequence: TGTGCCAGCAGCCCACTGAGTAACGAAGGGACCCAGTACTTC. Translation: CASSPLSNEGTQYF.

V is TRBV19 and J is TRBJ1-2, with D hard to call. The V gene's germline CDR1 is LNHDA and CDR2 SQIVND (reference sequence). Trimming removed 1 base from V and 0 bases from J, with 12 bases in between. The CDR3 covers 16 residues. CDR3 amino acids: CASSIAHDGSNYGYTF. Here the CDR3 DNA reads TGTGCCAGTAGTATAGCCCACGATGGCTCTAACTATGGCTACACCTTC.

This clone was counted a single time. The chain employs TRBV25-1 and TRBJ2-5; D gene unclear. Germline V CDR1 and CDR2: MGHDK, SYGVNS. Trimming shortened V by 6 bases and J by 4 bases, and 9 bases separated the two germline ends. The CDR3 is 12 residues long. CDR3 protein: CASRRSGETQYF. DNA of the CDR3: TGTGCCAGCAGACGTAGTGGAGAGACCCAGTACTTC.

The rearrangement joins TRBV10-2 to TRBJ1-1, with TRBD1 matching 9 bases. J gave up 1 base and V 5 bases, and 2 bases lay outside the gene matches. Germline V lookup: CDR1 WSHSY, CDR2 SAAADI. This CDR3 is 14 amino acids long. The CDR3, as DNA: TGCGCCAGCAGTACGGGACAGGGGAACACTGAAGCTTTCTTT. As protein: CASSTGQGNTEAFF.

The V gene is TRBV18, the J gene TRBJ2-1; D is possibly TRBD1 (6 bases). This CDR3 comprises 13 residues. Germline loops: CDR1 KGHSH, CDR2 LQKENI. Deletions cut 3 bases from V and 5 bases from J, with 8 bases between. Here the CDR3 DNA reads TGTGCCAGCTCACCCGGACAGAACAATGAGCAGTTCTTC. Protein product: CASSPGQNNEQFF.